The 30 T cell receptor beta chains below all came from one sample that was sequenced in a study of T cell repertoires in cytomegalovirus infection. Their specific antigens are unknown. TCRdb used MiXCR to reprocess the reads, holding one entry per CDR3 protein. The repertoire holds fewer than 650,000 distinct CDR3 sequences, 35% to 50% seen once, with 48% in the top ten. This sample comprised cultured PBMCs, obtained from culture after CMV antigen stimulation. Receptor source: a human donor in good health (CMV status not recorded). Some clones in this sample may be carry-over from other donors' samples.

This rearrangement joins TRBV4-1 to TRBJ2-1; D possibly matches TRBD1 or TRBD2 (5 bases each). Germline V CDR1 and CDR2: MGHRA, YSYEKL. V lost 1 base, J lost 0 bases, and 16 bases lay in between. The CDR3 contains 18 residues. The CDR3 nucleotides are TGCGCCAGCAGCCAAGTTCCCTGGGACGCCAGCTCCTACAATGAGCAGTTCTTC. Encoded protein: CASSQVPWDASSYNEQFF.

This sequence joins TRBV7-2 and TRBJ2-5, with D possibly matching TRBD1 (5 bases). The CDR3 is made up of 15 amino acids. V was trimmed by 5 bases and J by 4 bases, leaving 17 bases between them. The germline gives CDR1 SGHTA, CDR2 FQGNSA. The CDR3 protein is CASSPRVGPGETQYF. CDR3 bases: TGTGCCAGCAGCCCCAGGGTAGGGCCCGGAGAGACCCAGTACTTC.

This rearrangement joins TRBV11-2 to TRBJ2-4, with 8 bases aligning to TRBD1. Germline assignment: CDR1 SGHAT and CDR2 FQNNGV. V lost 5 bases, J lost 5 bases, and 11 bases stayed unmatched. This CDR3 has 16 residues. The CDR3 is CASSGFRGRWENIQYF. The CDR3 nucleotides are TGTGCCAGCAGCGGTTTCAGGGGGCGGTGGGAAAACATTCAGTACTTC.

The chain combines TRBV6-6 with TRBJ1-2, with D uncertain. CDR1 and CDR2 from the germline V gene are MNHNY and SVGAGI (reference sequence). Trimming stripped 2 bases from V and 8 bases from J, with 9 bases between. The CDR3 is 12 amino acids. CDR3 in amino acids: CASSYREGGYTF. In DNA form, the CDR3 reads TGTGCCAGCAGTTACAGGGAAGGAGGCTACACCTTC.

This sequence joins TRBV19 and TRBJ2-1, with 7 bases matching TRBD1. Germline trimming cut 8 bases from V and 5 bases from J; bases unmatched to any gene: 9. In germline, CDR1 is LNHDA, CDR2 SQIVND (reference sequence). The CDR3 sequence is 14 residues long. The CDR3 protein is CASSSGDRDNEQFF. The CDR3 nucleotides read TGTGCCAGTTCCTCAGGGGACAGAGACAATGAGCAGTTCTTC.

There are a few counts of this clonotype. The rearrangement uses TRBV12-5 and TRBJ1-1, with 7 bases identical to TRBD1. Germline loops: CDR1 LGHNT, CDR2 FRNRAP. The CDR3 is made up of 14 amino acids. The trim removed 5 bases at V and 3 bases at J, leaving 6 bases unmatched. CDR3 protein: CASGNLDRDTEAFF. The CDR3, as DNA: TGTGCTAGTGGTAACCTAGACAGGGACACTGAAGCTTTCTTT.

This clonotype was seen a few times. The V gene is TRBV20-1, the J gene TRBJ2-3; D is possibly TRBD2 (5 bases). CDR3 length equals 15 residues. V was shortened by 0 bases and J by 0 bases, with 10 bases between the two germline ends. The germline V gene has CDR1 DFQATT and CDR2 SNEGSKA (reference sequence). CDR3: CSAREPKRSTDTQYF. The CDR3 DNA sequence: TGCAGTGCTAGAGAACCTAAGCGGAGCACAGATACGCAGTATTTT.

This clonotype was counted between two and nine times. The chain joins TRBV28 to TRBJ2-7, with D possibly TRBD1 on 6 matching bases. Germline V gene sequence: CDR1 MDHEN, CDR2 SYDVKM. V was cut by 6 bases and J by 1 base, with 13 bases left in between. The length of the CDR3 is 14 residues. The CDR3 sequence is CASSPTGKSYEQYF. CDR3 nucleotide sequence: TGTGCCAGCAGCCCTACAGGGAAATCCTACGAGCAGTACTTC.

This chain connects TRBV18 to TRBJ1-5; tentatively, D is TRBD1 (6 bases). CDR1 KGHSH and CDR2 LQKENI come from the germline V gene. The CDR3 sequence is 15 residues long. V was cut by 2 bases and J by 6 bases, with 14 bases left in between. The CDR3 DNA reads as TGTGCCAGCTCACCAGGGTCAAACAGGGCTCAGCCCCAGCATTTT. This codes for CASSPGSNRAQPQHF.

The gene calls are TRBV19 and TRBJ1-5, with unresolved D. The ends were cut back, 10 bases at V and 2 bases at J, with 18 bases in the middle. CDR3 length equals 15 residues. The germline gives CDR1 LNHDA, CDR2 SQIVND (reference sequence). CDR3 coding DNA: TGTGCCACCGACGAGGGTCCCGGGGGCAATCAGCCCCAGCATTTT. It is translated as CATDEGPGGNQPQHF.

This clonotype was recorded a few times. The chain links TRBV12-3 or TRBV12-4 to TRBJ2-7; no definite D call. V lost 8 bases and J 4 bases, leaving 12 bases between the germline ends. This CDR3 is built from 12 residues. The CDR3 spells CASSPAPYEQYF. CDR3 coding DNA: TGTGCCAGCTCACCAGCACCTTACGAGCAGTACTTC.

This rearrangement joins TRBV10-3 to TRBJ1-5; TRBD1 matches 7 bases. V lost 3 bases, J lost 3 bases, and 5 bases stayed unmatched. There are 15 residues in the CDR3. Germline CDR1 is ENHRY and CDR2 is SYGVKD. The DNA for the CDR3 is TGTGCCATCAGTGATTCCGGGACAGCCAATCAGCCCCAGCATTTT. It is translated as CAISDSGTANQPQHF.

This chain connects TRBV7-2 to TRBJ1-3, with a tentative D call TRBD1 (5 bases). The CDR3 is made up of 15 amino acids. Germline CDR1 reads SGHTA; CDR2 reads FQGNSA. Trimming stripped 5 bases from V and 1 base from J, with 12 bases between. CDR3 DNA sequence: TGTGCCAGCAGCCCCGACAGTCCTTCTGGAAACACCATATATTTT. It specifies CASSPDSPSGNTIYF.

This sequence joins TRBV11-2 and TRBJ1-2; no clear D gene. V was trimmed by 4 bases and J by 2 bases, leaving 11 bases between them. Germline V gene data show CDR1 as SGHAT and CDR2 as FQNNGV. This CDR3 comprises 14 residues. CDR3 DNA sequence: TGTGCCAGCAGCTCCATTGCGGGGAACTATGGCTACACCTTC. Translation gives CASSSIAGNYGYTF.

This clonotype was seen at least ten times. The CDR3: CASSATSGSSDTQYF. Here the CDR3 DNA reads TGTGCCAGCAGCGCCACTAGCGGCTCTTCAGATACGCAGTATTTT. The V gene is TRBV7-2, the J gene TRBJ2-3, with 8 nucleotides matching TRBD2. This CDR3 has 15 residues. J lost 4 bases, V lost 5 bases, and 8 bases had no gene match. Germline V gene data show CDR1 as SGHTA and CDR2 as FQGNSA.

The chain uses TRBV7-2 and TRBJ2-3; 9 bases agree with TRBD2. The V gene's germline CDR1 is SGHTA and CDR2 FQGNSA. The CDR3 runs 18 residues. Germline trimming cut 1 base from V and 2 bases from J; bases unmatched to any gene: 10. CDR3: CASSLGSLAGGLTDTQYF. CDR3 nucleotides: TGTGCCAGCAGCTTAGGTTCGCTGGCGGGAGGGCTCACAGATACGCAGTATTTT.

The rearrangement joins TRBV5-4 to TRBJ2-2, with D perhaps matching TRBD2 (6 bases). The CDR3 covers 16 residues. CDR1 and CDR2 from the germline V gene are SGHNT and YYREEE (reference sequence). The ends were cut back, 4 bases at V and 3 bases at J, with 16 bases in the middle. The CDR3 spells CASSLGTFKHTGELFF. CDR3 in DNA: TGTGCCAGCAGCCTCGGGACTTTCAAACACACCGGGGAGCTGTTTTTT.

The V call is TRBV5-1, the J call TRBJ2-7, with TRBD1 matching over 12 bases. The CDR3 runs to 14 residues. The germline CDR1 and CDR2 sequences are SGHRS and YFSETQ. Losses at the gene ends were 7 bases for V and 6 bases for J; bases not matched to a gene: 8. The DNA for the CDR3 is TGCGCCAGCCATTCGGGACAGGGGGCGGCCGAGCAGTACTTC. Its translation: CASHSGQGAAEQYF.

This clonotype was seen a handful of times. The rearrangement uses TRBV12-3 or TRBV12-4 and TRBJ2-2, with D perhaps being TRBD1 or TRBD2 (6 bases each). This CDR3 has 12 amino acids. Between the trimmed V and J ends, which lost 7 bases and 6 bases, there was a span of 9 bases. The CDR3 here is CASTRGPGELFF. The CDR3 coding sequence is TGTGCCAGCACCCGGGGGCCCGGGGAGCTGTTTTTT.

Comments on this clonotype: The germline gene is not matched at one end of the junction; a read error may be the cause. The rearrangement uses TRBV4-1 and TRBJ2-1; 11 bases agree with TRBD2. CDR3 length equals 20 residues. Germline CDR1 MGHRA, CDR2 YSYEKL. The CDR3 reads CASSQKGVAGGPGIYNEQFF. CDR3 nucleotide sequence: TGTGCCAGCAGCCAGAAGGGGGTAGCGGGGGGGCCCGGCATCTACAATGAGCAGTTCTTC.

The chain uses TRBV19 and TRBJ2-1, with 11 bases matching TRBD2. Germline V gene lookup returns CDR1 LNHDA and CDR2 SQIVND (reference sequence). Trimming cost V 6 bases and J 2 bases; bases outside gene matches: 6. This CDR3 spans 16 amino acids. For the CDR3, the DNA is TGTGCCAGTAGCCGACTAGCGGGAAGGACCTACAATGAGCAGTTCTTC. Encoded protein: CASSRLAGRTYNEQFF. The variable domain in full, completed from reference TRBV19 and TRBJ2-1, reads DGGITQSPKYLFRKEGQNVTLSCEQNLNHDAMYWYRQDPGQGLRLIYYSQIVNDFQKGDIAEGYSVSREKKESFPLTVTSAQKNPTAFYLCASSRLAGRTYNEQFFGPGTRLTVL.

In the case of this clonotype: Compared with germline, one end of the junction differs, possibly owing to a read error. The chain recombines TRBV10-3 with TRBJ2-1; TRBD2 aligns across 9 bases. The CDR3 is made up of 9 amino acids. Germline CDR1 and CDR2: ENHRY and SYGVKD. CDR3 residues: CAIQRGVVF. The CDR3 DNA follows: TGTGCCATCCAGCGGGGGGTGGTCTTC.

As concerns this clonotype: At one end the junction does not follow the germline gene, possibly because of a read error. The CDR3 DNA follows: TGTGCCAGCAGTTTAGCGCTACTAGCGGGGGGGGATGGGGTCTTC. Protein: CASSLALLAGGDGVF. The chain links TRBV12-3 or TRBV12-4 to TRBJ2-1, with 13 bases fitting TRBD2. The CDR3 length is 15 residues.

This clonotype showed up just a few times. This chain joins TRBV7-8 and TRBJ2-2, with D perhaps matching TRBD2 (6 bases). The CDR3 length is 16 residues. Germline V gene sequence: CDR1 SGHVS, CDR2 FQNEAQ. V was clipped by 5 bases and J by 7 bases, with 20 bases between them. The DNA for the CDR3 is TGTGCCAGCAGCCCCCAGGAGTGGCGGGGCTACGGGGAGCTGTTTTTT. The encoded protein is CASSPQEWRGYGELFF.

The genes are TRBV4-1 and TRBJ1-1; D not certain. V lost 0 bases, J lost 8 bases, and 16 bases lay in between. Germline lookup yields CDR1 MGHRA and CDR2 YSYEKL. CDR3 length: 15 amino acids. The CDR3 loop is CASSQDTMADREAFF. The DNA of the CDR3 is TGCGCCAGCAGCCAAGACACCATGGCGGATAGGGAAGCTTTCTTT.

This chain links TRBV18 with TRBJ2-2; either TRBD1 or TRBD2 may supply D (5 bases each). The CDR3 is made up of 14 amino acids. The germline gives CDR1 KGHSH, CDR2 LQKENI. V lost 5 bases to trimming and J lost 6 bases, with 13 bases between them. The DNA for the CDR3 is TGTGCCAGCTCATTAGTAGGGGACGCCGGGGAGCTGTTTTTT. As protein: CASSLVGDAGELFF.

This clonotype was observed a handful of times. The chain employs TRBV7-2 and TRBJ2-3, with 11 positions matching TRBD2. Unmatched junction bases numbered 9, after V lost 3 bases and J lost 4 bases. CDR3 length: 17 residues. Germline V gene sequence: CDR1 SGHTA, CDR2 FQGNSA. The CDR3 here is CASSFVAGGPPPDTQYF. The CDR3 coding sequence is TGTGCCAGCAGCTTTGTAGCGGGAGGGCCCCCCCCAGATACGCAGTATTTT.

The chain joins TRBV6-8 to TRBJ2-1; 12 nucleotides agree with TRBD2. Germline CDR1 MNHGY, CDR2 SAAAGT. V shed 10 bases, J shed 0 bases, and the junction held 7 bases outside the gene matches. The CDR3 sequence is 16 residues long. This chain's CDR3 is CAISLAGGPSYNEQFF. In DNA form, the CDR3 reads TGTGCCATATCCCTAGCGGGAGGGCCCTCCTACAATGAGCAGTTCTTC.

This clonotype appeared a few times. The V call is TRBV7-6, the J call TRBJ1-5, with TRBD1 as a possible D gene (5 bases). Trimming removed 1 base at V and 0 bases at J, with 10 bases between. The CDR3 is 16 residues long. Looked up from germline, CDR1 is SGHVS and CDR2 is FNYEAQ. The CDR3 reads CASSLGAGLSNQPQHF. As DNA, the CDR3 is TGTGCCAGCAGCTTAGGAGCAGGGCTTAGCAATCAGCCCCAGCATTTT.

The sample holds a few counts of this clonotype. The CDR3 is CSAREGSRNTIYF. CDR3 nucleotides: TGCAGTGCTAGAGAAGGAAGCCGAAACACCATATATTTT. This rearrangement joins TRBV20-1 to TRBJ1-3, with no clear D. Trimming took 0 bases from V and 5 from J, leaving 8 bases between them. CDR1 is DFQATT, CDR2 SNEGSKA, per germline (reference sequence). The length of the CDR3 is 13 residues.